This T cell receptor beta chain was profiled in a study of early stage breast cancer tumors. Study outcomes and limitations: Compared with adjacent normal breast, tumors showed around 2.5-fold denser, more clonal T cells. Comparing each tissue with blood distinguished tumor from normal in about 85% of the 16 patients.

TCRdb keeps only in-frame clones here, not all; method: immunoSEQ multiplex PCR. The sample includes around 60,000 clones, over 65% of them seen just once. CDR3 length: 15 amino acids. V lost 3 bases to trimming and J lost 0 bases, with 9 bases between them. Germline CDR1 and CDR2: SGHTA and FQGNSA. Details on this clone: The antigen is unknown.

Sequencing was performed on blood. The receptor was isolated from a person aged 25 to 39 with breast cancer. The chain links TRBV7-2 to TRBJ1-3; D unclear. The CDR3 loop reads CASSFLVASGNTIYF. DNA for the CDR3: TGTGCCAGCAGCTTTCTTGTCGCCTCTGGAAACACCATATATTTT.